The 27 T cell receptor beta chains listed next were all sequenced from one sample in a study of T cells expressing NK-cell markers. For each CDR3 protein, TCRdb gives one entry from its re-call of the 5' RACE reads, without DNA. The sample table includes about 440,000 distinct CDR3 sequences. The sequencing sample was made of blood T cells: a sorted CD56 or NKG2C T cell subset, CD4+ or CD8+ T cells, or bulk PBMC T cells (not recorded which). These TCRs come from a woman aged 18 to 75 in good health.

V and J are TRBV7-2 and TRBJ2-3. This CDR3 contains 14 residues. Looked up from germline, CDR1 is SGHTA and CDR2 is FQGNSA. The CDR3 protein is CASSLPIVRDTQYF. The entire variable domain, with the rest obtained from reference TRBV7-2 and TRBJ2-3, is as follows: GAGVSQSPSNKVTEKGKDVELRCDPISGHTALYWYRQSLGQGLEFLIYFQGNSAPDKSGLPSDRFSAERTGGSVSTLTIQRTQQEDSAVYLCASSLPIVRDTQYFGPGTRLTVL.

The chain has TRBV7-2 and TRBJ1-2. CDR1 is SGHTA and CDR2 is FQGNSA in the germline V gene. The CDR3 length is 13 residues. The CDR3 is CASRREGPYGYTF.

This rearrangement joins TRBV5-6 to TRBJ2-7; no DNA is available, so the TRBD1 call from TCRdb remains unchecked. CDR1 and CDR2 (germline): SGHDT, YYEEEE. The CDR3 has 15 residues. The CDR3 sequence is CASSLGDRGYYEQYF.

This rearrangement joins TRBV4-2 to TRBJ2-1. Germline V CDR1 and CDR2: LGHNA, YNFKEQ. The CDR3 consists of 13 residues. The CDR3 spells CASSQDEGNEQFF.

This rearrangement joins TRBV20-1 to TRBJ2-4. CDR1 is DFQATT, CDR2 SNEGSKA, per germline (reference sequence). The CDR3 loop spans 12 amino acids. CDR3 sequence: CSASTLQNIQYF.

The rearrangement joins TRBV27 to TRBJ2-3; TCRdb's D call, TRBD2, is unchecked because there is no DNA. The germline gives CDR1 MNHEY, CDR2 SMNVEV (reference sequence). The CDR3 has 16 residues. CDR3 in amino acids: CASSLLASGGRDTQYF.

V is TRBV5-1 and J is TRBJ1-5; TCRdb gives TRBD1 as the D gene, but with no DNA this cannot be confirmed. Germline CDR1 SGHRS, CDR2 YFSETQ. This CDR3 comprises 15 residues. The CDR3 sequence: CASSRDRGGNQPQHF.

V usage is TRBV7-8 and J usage is TRBJ2-1; TCRdb gives TRBD1 as the D gene, but with no DNA this cannot be confirmed. The CDR3 contains 14 residues. Germline V CDR1 and CDR2: SGHVS, FQNEAQ. CDR3 residues: CASSLGGAEVEQFF. The full variable domain, completed using reference TRBV7-8 and TRBJ2-1, is GAGVSQSPRYKVAKRGQDVALRCDPISGHVSLFWYQQALGQGPEFLTYFQNEAQLDKSGLPSDRFFAERPEGSVSTLKIQRTQQEDSAVYLCASSLGGAEVEQFFGPGTRLTVL.

This chain uses TRBV29-1 with TRBJ2-2; TCRdb picks TRBD2, but there is no DNA to check that call. Germline V lookup: CDR1 SQVTM, CDR2 ANQGSEA. CDR3 length: 17 residues. The CDR3 sequence is CSVQTLAGALGTGELFF.

This rearrangement joins TRBV7-2 to TRBJ2-7; the D call of TRBD1 rests on TCRdb alone, since no DNA is present to check it. CDR1 is SGHTA, CDR2 FQGNSA, per germline. The length of the CDR3 is 13 residues. The chain's CDR3 is CASSSPGGYEQYF.

The V call is TRBV27, the J call TRBJ2-3; TCRdb calls TRBD2, which cannot be checked without DNA. Germline loops: CDR1 MNHEY, CDR2 SMNVEV (reference sequence). This CDR3 has 16 residues. The CDR3 spells CASSYTGLLFTDTQYF.

The chain is built from TRBV5-5 and TRBJ2-1; TCRdb's D call, TRBD2, is unchecked because there is no DNA. The germline CDR1 and CDR2 sequences are SGHKS and YYEKEE (reference sequence). The CDR3 runs 16 residues. The CDR3 loop is CASSGRFSGRVNEQFF.

This chain joins TRBV3-1 and TRBJ2-7. Germline V CDR1 and CDR2: LGHDT, YNNKEL (reference sequence). The CDR3 has 15 amino acids. CDR3: CASSQDSERSDEQYF.

This chain uses TRBV12-3 or TRBV12-4 with TRBJ1-6. This CDR3 has 11 residues. The CDR3 sequence: CASSNSLPLHF.

The genes are TRBV7-3 and TRBJ2-1; the TRBD1 assignment by TCRdb is unverifiable without DNA. The CDR3 is 12 residues long. The germline V gene encodes CDR1 SGHTA and CDR2 FQGTGA. CDR3 sequence reads: CASSLPGGEQFF.

CDR3 amino acids: CASSQGREFDTQYF. V and J are TRBV3-1 and TRBJ2-3; TCRdb names TRBD2, which stays unverified in the absence of DNA. The CDR3 sequence is 14 residues long. CDR1 is LGHDT and CDR2 is YNNKEL in the germline V gene (reference sequence).

The V call is TRBV4-3, the J call TRBJ2-3; absent DNA, TCRdb's TRBD2 call cannot be checked. Germline V lookup: CDR1 LGHNA, CDR2 YSLEER. The CDR3 is made up of 16 amino acids. This CDR3 reads CASSQGRALRTDTQYF.

V gene TRBV24-1 combines with J gene TRBJ2-7. Germline loops: CDR1 KGHDR, CDR2 SFDVKD. The CDR3 consists of 13 residues. This CDR3 is CATRPDQGYEQYF.

The chain joins TRBV4-3 to TRBJ2-4. The germline CDR1 and CDR2 sequences are LGHNA and YSLEER. The CDR3 is 17 residues long. CDR3 protein: CASSQEVFQVTKNIQYF.

The chain employs TRBV20-1 and TRBJ2-2; TCRdb's D gene call, TRBD2, goes unchecked for lack of DNA. Germline lookup yields CDR1 DFQATT and CDR2 SNEGSKA (reference sequence). This CDR3 contains 16 residues. The chain's CDR3 is CSARQRDFWNTGELFF.

The chain combines TRBV11-2 with TRBJ1-4; TCRdb indicates TRBD1, and absent DNA this call remains unverified. CDR1 and CDR2 from the germline V gene are SGHAT and FQNNGV. This CDR3 region has 15 residues. CDR3 sequence reads: CASSQGGTGAEKLFF. The full variable domain, rest sourced from reference TRBV11-2 and TRBJ1-4, is EAGVAQSPRYKIIEKRQSVAFWCNPISGHATLYWYQQILGQGPKLLIQFQNNGVVDDSQLPKDRFSAERLKGVDSTLKIQPAKLEDSAVYLCASSQGGTGAEKLFFGSGTQLSVL.

The V gene is TRBV19, the J gene TRBJ2-7; the D call from TCRdb, TRBD1, cannot be confirmed without DNA. This CDR3 contains 13 residues. Germline loops: CDR1 LNHDA, CDR2 SQIVND (reference sequence). Here the CDR3 reads CASSGASSYEQYF.

V gene TRBV7-9 combines with J gene TRBJ2-7; absent DNA, TCRdb's TRBD2 call cannot be checked. The CDR3 extends over 15 amino acids. The germline CDR1 and CDR2 sequences are SEHNR and FQNEAQ (reference sequence). CDR3 in amino acids: CASSSLAGSSYEQYF.

CDR3 protein: CASSYTDRGDTGELFF. The chain links TRBV6-2 or TRBV6-3 to TRBJ2-2; TCRdb gives TRBD1 as the D gene, but with no DNA this cannot be confirmed. The CDR3 runs 16 residues. Germline assignment: CDR1 MNHEY and CDR2 SVGEGT.

The chain uses TRBV20-1 and TRBJ2-3; TCRdb names TRBD1, which stays unverified in the absence of DNA. The CDR3 is 17 residues long. Germline V gene lookup returns CDR1 DFQATT and CDR2 SNEGSKA (reference sequence). Here the CDR3 reads CSASDFSGGPHTDTQYF.

The gene calls are TRBV12-3 or TRBV12-4 and TRBJ2-4. The CDR3 contains 13 residues. CDR3: CASSFGQKNIQYF.

The chain carries TRBV20-1 and TRBJ2-3; TCRdb returns TRBD2, unconfirmable since there is no DNA. Germline CDR1 DFQATT, CDR2 SNEGSKA (reference sequence). The CDR3 covers 15 residues. CDR3 sequence: CSALAGLAGSDTQYF.